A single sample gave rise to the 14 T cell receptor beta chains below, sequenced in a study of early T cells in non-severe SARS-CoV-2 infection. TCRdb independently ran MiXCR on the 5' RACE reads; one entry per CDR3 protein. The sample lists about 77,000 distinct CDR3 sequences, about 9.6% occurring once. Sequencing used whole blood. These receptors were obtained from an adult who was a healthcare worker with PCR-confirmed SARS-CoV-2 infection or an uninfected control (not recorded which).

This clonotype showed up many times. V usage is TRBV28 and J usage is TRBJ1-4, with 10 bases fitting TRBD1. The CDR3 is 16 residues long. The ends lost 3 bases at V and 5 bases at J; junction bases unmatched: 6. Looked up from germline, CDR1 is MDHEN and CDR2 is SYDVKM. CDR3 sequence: CASSFGTGDPNEKLFF. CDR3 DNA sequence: TGTGCCAGCAGTTTCGGGACAGGGGACCCAAATGAAAAACTGTTTTTT.

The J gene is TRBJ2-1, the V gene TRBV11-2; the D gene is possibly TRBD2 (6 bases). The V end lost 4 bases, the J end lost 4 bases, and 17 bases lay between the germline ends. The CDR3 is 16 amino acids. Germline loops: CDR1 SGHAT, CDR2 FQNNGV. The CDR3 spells CASSSGSGAKYNEQFF. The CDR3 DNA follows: TGTGCCAGCAGCTCAGGTTCGGGAGCGAAATACAATGAGCAGTTCTTC.

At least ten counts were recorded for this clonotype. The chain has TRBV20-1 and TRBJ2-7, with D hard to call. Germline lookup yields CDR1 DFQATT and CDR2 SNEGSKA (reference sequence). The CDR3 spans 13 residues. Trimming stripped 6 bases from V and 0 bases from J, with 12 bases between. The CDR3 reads CSAPPESSYEQYF. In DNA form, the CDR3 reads TGCAGTGCCCCCCCGGAGAGCTCCTACGAGCAGTACTTC.

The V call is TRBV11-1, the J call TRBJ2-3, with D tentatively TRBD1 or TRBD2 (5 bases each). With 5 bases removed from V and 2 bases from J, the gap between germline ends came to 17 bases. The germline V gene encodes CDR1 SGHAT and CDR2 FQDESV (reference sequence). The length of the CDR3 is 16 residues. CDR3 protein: CASSPQGSASTDTQYF. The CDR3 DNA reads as TGTGCCAGCAGCCCCCAGGGTAGCGCCTCCACAGATACGCAGTATTTT.

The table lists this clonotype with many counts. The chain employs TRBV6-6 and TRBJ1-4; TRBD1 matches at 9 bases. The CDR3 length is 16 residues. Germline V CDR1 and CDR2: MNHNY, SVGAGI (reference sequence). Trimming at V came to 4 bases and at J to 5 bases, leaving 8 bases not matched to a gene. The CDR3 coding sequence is TGTGCCAGCAGTTCCGGGACAGGGTACTCCAATGAAAAACTGTTTTTT. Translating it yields CASSSGTGYSNEKLFF.

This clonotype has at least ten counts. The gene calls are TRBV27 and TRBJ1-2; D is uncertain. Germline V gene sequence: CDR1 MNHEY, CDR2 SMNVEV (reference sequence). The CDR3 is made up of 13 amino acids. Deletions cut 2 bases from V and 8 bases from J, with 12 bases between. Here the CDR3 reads CASSLDPASGYTF. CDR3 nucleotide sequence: TGTGCCAGCAGTTTAGATCCCGCTTCGGGCTACACCTTC.

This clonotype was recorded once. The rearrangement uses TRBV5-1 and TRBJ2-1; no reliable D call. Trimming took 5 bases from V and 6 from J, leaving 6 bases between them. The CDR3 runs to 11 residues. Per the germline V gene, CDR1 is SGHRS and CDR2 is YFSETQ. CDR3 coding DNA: TGCGCCAGCAGTCGTGCCAATGAGCAGTTCTTC. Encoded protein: CASSRANEQFF.

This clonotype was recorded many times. The CDR3 sequence: CASSQARDSNQPQHF. DNA for the CDR3: TGTGCCAGTAGTCAAGCGAGGGACAGCAATCAGCCCCAGCATTTT. This sequence joins TRBV19 and TRBJ1-5; D may be TRBD1 (5 bases). Germline V gives CDR1 LNHDA, CDR2 SQIVND (reference sequence). The germline V and J ends were trimmed by 5 bases and 1 base, with 12 bases remaining between them. The length of the CDR3 is 15 residues.

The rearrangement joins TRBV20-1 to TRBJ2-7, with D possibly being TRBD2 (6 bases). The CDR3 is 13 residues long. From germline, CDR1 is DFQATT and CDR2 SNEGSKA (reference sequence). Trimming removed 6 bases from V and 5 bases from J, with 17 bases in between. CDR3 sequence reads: CSASVGRSHEQYF. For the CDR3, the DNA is TGCAGTGCCTCGGTCGGGAGATCCCACGAGCAGTACTTC.

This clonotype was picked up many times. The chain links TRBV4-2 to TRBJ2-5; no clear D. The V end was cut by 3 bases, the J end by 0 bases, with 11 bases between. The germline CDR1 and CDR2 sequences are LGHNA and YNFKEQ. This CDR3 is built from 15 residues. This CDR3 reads CASSQRTRNQETQYF. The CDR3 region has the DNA TGTGCCAGCAGCCAGAGGACGCGGAACCAAGAGACCCAGTACTTC.

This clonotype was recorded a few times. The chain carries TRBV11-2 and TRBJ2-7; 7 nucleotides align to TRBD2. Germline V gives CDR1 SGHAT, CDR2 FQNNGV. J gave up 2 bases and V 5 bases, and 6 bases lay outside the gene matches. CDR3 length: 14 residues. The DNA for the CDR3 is TGTGCCAGCAGCCCGGGGGGAAAAACCTACGAGCAGTACTTC. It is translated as CASSPGGKTYEQYF.

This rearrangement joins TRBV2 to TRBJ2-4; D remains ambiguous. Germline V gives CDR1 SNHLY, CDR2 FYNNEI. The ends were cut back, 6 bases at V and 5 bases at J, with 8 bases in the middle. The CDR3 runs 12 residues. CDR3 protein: CASSQTENIQYF. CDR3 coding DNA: TGTGCCAGCAGCCAAACAGAAAACATTCAGTACTTC.

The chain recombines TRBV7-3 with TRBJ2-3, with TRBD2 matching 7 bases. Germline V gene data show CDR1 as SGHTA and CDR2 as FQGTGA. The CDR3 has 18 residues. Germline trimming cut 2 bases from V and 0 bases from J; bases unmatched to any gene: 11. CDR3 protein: CASSLAPLVGGSTDTQYF. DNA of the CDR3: TGTGCCAGCAGCTTAGCCCCGCTAGTGGGGGGGAGCACAGATACGCAGTATTTT.

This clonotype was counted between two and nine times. The CDR3 here is CATYRADYGYTF. The CDR3 nucleotides are TGTGCCACATACAGGGCTGACTATGGCTACACCTTC. The chain has TRBV10-3 and TRBJ1-2; tentatively, D is TRBD1 (6 bases). The V end was cut by 10 bases, the J end by 3 bases, with 12 bases between. The length of the CDR3 is 12 residues. Germline lookup yields CDR1 ENHRY and CDR2 SYGVKD.